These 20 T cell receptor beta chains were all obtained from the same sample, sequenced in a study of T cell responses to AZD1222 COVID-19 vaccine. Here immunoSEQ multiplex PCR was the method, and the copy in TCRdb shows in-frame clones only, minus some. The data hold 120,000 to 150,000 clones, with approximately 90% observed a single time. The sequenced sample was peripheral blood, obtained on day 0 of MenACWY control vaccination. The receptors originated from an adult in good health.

This chain's CDR3 is CAMGTNAYEQYF. In DNA, the CDR3 is TGTGCCATGGGGACCAATGCCTACGAGCAGTACTTC. The chain uses TRBV2 and TRBJ2-7; perhaps D is TRBD1 or TRBD2 (5 bases each). CDR1 is SNHLY, CDR2 FYNNEI, per germline. This CDR3 region has 12 residues. V dropped 10 bases and J dropped 2 bases, with 12 bases sitting between them.

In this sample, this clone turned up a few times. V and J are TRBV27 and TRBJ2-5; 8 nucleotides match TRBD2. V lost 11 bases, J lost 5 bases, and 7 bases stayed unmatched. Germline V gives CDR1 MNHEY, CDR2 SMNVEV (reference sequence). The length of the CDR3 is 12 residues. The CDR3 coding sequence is TGTGCCGTTGGACTAGCCCGGGAGACCCAGTACTTC. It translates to CAVGLARETQYF.

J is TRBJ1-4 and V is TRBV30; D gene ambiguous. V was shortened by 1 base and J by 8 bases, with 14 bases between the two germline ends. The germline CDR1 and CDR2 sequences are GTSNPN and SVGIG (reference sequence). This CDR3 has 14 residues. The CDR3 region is CAWSEGKRSEKLFF. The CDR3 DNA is TGTGCCTGGAGTGAGGGAAAGCGTTCCGAAAAACTGTTTTTT.

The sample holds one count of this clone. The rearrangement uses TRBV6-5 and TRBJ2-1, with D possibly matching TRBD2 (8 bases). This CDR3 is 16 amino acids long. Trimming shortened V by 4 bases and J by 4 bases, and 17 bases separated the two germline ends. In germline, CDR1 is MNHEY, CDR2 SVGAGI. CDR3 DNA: TGTGCCAGCAGTTGGAGGGACAGCGGGGGATACAATGAGCAGTTCTTC. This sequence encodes CASSWRDSGGYNEQFF.

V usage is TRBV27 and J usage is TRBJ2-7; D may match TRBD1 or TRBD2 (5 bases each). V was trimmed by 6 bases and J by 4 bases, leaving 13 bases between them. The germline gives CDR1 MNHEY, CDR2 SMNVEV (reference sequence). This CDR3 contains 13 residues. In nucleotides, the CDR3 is TGTGCCAGCAGCCGAGGGGCGGAGTACGAGCAGTACTTC. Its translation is CASSRGAEYEQYF.

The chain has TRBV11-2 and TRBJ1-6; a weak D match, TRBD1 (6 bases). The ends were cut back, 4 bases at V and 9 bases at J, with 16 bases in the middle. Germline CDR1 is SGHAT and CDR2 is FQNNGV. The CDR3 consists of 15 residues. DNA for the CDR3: TGTGCCAGCAGCTCTATACAGGGCCGCGGTTCACCCCTCCACTTT. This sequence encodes CASSSIQGRGSPLHF.

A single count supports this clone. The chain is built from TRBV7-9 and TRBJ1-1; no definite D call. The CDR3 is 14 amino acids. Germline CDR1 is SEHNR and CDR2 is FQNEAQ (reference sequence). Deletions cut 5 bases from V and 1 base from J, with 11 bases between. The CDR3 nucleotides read TGTGCCAGCAGCCCTACCACGGCGAACACTGAAGCTTTCTTT. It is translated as CASSPTTANTEAFF. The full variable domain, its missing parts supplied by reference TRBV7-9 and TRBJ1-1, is DTGVSQNPRHKITKRGQNVTFRCDPISEHNRLYWYRQTLGQGPEFLTYFQNEAQLEKSRLLSDRFSAERPKGSFSTLEIQRTEQGDSAMYLCASSPTTANTEAFFGQGTRLTVV.

CDR3 sequence (DNA): TGTGCCAGCTCACCCGATCCTAACTATGGCTACACCTTC. Translation: CASSPDPNYGYTF. The chain couples TRBV18 to TRBJ1-2; D ambiguous. V was cut by 3 bases and J by 0 bases, with 5 bases left in between. Looked up from germline, CDR1 is KGHSH and CDR2 is LQKENI. The length of the CDR3 is 13 residues.

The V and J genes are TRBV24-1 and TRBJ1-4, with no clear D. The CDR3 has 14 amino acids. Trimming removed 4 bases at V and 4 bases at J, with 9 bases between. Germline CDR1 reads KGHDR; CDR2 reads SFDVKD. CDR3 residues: CATSEAGRNEKLFF. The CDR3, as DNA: TGTGCCACCAGTGAGGCCGGCCGTAATGAAAAACTGTTTTTT.

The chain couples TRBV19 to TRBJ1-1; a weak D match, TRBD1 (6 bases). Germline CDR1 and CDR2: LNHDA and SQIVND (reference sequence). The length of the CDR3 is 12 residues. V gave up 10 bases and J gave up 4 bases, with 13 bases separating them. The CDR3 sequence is CATEGGGTEAFF. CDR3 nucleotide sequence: TGTGCCACCGAGGGAGGGGGCACTGAAGCTTTCTTT.

Written as DNA, the CDR3 is TGTGCCAGTAGTATAGGGGCCGGGACAGGGTTCTACAATGAGCAGTTCTTC. Translation gives CASSIGAGTGFYNEQFF. The chain carries TRBV19 and TRBJ2-1; TRBD1 matches 9 bases. Germline V gives CDR1 LNHDA, CDR2 SQIVND (reference sequence). V lost 1 base to trimming and J lost 3 bases; unmatched junction nucleotides: 7. This CDR3 has 17 residues.

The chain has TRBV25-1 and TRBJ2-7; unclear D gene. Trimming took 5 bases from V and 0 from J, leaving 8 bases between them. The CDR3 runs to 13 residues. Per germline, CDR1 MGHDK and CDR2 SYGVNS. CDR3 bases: TGTGCCAGCAGTAATACGAACTCCTACGAGCAGTACTTC. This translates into CASSNTNSYEQYF.

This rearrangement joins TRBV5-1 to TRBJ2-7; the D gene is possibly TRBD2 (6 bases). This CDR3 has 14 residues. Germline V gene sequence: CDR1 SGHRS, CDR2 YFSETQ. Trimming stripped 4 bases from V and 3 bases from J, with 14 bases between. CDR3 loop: CASSGAGGDYEQYF. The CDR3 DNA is TGCGCCAGCAGCGGCGCAGGAGGGGACTACGAGCAGTACTTC.

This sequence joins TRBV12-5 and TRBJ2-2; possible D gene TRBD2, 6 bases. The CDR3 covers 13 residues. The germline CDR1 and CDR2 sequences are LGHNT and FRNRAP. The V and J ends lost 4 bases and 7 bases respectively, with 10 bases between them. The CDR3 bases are TGTGCTAGTGGTTCCACGGGGGACGGGGAGCTGTTTTTT. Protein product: CASGSTGDGELFF.

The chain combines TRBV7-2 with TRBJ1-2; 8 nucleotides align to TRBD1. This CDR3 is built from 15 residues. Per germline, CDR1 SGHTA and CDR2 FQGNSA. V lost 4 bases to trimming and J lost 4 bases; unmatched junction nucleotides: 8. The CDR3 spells CASSSRSGGVYGYTF. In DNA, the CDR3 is TGTGCCAGCAGCTCCCGATCAGGGGGCGTCTATGGCTACACCTTC.

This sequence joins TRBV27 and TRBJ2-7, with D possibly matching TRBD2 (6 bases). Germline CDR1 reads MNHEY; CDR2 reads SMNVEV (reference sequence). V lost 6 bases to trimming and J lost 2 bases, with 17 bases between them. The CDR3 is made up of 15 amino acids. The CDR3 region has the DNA TGTGCCAGCAGATCCAGTGAGGCGGGGACCTACGAGCAGTACTTC. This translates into CASRSSEAGTYEQYF.

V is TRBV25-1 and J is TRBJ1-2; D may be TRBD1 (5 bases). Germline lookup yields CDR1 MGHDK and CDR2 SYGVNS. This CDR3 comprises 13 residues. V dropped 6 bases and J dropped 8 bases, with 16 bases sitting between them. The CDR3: CASRAPDMGGYTF. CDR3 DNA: TGTGCCAGCAGGGCCCCGGACATGGGCGGCTACACCTTC.

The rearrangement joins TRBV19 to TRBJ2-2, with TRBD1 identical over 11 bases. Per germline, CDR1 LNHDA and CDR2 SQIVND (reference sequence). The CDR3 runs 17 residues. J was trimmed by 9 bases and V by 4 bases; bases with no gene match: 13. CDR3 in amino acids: CASSTRDRGVVERELFF. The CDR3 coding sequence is TGTGCCAGTAGTACCCGGGACAGGGGGGTGGTTGAGCGGGAGCTGTTTTTT.

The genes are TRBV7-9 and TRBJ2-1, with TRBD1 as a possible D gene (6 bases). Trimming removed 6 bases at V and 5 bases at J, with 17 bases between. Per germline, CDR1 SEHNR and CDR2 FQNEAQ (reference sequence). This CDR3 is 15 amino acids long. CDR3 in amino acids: CASSRGQMLDNEQFF. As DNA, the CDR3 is TGTGCCAGCAGTCGCGGACAGATGTTAGACAATGAGCAGTTCTTC.

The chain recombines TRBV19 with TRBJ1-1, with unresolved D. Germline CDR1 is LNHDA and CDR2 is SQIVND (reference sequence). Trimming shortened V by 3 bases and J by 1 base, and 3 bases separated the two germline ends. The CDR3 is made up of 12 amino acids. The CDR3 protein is CASSISNTEAFF. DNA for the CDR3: TGTGCCAGTAGTATTTCGAACACTGAAGCTTTCTTT.